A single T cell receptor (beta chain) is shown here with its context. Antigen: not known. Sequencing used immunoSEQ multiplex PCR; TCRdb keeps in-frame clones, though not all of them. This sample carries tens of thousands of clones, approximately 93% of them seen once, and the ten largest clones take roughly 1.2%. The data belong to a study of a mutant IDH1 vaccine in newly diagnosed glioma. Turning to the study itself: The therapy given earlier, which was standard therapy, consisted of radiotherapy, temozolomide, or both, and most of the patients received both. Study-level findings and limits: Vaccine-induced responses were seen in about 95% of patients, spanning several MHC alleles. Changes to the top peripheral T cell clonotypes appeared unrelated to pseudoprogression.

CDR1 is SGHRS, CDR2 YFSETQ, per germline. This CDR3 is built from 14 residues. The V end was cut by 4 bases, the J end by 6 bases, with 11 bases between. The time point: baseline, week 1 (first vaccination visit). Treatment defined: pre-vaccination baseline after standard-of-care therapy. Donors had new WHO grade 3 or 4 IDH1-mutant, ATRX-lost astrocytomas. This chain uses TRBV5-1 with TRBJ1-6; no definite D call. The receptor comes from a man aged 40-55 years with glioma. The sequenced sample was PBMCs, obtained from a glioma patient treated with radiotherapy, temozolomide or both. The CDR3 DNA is TGCGCCAGCAGCCCGACCGCGGGTAATTCACCCCTCCACTTT. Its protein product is CASSPTAGNSPLHF. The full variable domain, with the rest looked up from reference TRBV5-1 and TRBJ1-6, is KAGVTQTPRYLIKTRGQQVTLSCSPISGHRSVSWYQQTPGQGLQFLFEYFSETQRNKGNFPGRFSGRQFSNSRSEMNVSTLELGDSALYLCASSPTAGNSPLHFGNGTRLTVT.